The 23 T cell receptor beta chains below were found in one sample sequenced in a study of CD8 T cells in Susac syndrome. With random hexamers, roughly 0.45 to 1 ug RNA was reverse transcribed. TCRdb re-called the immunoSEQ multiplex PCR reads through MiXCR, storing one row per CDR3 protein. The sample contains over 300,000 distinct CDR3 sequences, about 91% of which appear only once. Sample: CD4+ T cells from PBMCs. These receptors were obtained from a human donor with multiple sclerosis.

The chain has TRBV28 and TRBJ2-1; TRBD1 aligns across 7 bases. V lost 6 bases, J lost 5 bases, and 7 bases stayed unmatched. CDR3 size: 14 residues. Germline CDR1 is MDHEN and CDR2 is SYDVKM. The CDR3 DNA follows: TGTGCCAGCAGGATCCGGGACAGAAACAATGAGCAGTTCTTC. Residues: CASRIRDRNNEQFF.

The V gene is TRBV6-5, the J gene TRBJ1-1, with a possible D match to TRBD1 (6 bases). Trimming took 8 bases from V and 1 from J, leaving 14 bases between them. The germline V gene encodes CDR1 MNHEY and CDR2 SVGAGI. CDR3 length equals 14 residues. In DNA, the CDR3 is TGTGCCAGCCGCCACAGGGCGGAGAACACTGAAGCTTTCTTT. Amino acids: CASRHRAENTEAFF.

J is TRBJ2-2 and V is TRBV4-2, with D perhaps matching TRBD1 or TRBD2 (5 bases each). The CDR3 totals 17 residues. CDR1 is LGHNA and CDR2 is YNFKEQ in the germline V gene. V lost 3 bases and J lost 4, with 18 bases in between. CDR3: CASSHQTRGQGTGELFF. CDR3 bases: TGTGCCAGCAGCCACCAGACCCGGGGCCAGGGCACCGGGGAGCTGTTTTTT.

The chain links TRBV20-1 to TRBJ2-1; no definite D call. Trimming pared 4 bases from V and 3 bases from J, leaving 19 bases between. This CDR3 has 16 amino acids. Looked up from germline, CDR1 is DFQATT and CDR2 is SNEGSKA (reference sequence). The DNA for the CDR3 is TGCAGTGCTAAACACGACCCCGGACGAGGCTACAATGAGCAGTTCTTC. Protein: CSAKHDPGRGYNEQFF.

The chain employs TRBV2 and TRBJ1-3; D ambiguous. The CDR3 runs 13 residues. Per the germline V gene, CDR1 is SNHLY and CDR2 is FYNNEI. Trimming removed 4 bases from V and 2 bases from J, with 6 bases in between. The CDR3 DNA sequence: TGTGCCAGCAGTGCCCGACCTGGAAACACCATATATTTT. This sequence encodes CASSARPGNTIYF.

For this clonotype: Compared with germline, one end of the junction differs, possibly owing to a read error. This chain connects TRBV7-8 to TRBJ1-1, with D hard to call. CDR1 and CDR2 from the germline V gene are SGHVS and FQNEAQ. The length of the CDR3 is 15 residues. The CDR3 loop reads CASSLVTSWNIEAFF. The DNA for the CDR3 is TGTGCCAGCAGCTTAGTTACTTCATGGAACATTGAAGCTTTCTTT.

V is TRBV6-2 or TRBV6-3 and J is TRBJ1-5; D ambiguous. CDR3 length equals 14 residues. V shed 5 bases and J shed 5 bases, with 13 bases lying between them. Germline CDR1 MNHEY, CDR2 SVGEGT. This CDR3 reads CASSITTHYQPQHF. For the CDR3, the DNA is TGTGCCAGCAGTATCACAACGCACTATCAGCCCCAGCATTTT.

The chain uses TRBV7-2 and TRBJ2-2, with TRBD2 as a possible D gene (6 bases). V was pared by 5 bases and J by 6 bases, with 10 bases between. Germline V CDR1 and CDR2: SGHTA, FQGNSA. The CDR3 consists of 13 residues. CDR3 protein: CASSEGTSGELFF. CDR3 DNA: TGTGCCAGCAGCGAAGGGACTTCCGGGGAGCTGTTTTTT.

The CDR3 sequence is CASITSAGTSGWDEQFF. In nucleotides, the CDR3 is TGTGCCAGCATCACAAGCGCGGGGACTAGCGGGTGGGATGAGCAGTTCTTC. This sequence joins TRBV27 and TRBJ2-1, with 12 bases that match TRBD2. Germline values: CDR1 MNHEY, CDR2 SMNVEV (reference sequence). This CDR3 contains 17 residues. V trimming: 7 bases; J trimming: 8 bases; junction bases outside the gene matches: 15.

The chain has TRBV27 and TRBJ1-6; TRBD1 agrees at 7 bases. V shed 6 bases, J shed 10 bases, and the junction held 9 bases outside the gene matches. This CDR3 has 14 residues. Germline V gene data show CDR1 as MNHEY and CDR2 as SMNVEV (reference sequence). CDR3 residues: CASRRQGDSSPLHF. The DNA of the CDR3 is TGTGCCAGCAGACGACAGGGTGATTCATCACCCCTCCACTTT.

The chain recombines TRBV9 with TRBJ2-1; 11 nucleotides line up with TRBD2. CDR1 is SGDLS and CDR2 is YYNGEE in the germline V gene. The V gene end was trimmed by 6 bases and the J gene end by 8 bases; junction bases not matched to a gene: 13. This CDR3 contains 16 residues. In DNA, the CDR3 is TGTGCCAGCAACATAGCGGGGGGGTCCTTGATCGATGAGCAGTTCTTC. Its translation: CASNIAGGSLIDEQFF.

The CDR3 loop is CASSPNRDPVAFF. In nucleotides, the CDR3 is TGTGCCAGCAGCCCGAACCGGGACCCGGTAGCTTTCTTT. This sequence joins TRBV5-4 and TRBJ1-1, with D possibly being TRBD1 (5 bases). V lost 4 bases and J lost 10, with 17 bases in between. Germline V gene sequence: CDR1 SGHNT, CDR2 YYREEE (reference sequence). The CDR3 has 13 amino acids.

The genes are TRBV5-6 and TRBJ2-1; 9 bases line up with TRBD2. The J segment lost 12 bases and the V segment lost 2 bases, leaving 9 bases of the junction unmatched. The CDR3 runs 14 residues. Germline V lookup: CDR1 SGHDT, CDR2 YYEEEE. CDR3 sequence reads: CASSFAGGRDRQFF. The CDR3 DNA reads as TGTGCCAGCAGCTTCGCGGGGGGGCGGGATAGGCAGTTCTTC.

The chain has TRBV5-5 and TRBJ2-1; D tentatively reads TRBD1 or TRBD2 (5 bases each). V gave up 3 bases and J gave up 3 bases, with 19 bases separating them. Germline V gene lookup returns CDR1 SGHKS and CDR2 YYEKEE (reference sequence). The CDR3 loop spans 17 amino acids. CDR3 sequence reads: CASSSPVGPRFYNEQFF. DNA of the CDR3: TGTGCCAGCAGCTCCCCGGTGGGACCACGATTCTACAATGAGCAGTTCTTC. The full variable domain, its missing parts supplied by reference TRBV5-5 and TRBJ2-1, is DAGVTQSPTHLIKTRGQQVTLRCSPISGHKSVSWYQQVLGQGPQFIFQYYEKEERGRGNFPDRFSARQFPNYSSELNVNALLLGDSALYLCASSSPVGPRFYNEQFFGPGTRLTVL.

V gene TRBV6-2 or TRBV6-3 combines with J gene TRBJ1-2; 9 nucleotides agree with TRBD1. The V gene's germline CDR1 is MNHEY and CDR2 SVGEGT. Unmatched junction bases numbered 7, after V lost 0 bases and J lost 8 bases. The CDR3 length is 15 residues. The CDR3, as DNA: TGTGCCAGCAGTTACTCCGGACAGGGGACTAGAGGCTACACCTTC. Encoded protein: CASSYSGQGTRGYTF.

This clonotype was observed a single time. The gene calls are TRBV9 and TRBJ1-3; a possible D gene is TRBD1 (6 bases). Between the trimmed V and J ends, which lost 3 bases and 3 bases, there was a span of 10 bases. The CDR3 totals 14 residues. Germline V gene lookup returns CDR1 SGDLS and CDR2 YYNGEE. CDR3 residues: CASSEGGSGNTIYF. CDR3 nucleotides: TGTGCCAGCAGCGAGGGGGGCAGTGGAAACACCATATATTTT.

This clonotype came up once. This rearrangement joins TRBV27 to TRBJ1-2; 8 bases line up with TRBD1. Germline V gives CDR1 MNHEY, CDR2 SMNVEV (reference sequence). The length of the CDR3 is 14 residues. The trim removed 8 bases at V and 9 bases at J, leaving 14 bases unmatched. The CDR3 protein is CASGSRNRGMSYTF. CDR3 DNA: TGTGCCAGCGGGTCCAGAAACAGGGGGATGAGCTACACCTTC.

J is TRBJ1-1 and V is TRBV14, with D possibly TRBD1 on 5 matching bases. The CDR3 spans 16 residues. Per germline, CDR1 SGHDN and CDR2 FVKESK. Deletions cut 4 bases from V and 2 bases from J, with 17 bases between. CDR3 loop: CASSLNKNRFNTEAFF. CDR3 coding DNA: TGTGCCAGCAGCCTAAATAAAAACAGGTTTAACACTGAAGCTTTCTTT. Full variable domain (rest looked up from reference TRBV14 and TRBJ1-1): EAGVTQFPSHSVIEKGQTVTLRCDPISGHDNLYWYRRVMGKEIKFLLHFVKESKQDESGMPNNRFLAERTGGTYSTLKVQPAELEDSGVYFCASSLNKNRFNTEAFFGQGTRLTVV.

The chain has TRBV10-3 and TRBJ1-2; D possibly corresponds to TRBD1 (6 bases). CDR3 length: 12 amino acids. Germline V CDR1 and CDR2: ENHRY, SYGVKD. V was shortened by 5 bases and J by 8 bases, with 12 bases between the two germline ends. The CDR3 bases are TGTGCCATCAGTACCAACAGGGACGGCTACACCTTC. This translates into CAISTNRDGYTF.

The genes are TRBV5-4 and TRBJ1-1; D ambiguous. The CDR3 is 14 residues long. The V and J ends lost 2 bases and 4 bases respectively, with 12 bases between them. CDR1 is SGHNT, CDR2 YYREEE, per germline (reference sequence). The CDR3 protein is CASSFFGRSTEAFF. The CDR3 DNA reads TGTGCCAGCAGCTTCTTCGGGAGAAGCACTGAAGCTTTCTTT.

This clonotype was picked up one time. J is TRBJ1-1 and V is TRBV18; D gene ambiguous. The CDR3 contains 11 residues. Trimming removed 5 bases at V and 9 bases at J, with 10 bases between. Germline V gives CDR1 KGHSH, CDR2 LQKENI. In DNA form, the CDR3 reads TGTGCCAGCTCAGCAAGGGATAAAGCTTTCTTT. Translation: CASSARDKAFF.

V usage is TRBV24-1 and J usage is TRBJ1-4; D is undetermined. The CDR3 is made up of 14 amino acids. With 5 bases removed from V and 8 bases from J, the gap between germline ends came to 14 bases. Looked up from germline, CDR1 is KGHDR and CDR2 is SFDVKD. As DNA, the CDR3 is TGTGCCACCAGTGGAATTGGGTCGGAGGAAAAACTGTTTTTT. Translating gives CATSGIGSEEKLFF.

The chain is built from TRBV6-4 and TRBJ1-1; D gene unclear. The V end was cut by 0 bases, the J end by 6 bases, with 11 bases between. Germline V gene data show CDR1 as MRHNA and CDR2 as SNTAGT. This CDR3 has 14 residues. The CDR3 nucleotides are TGTGCCAGCAGTGACTCGACTACGAGGTCTGAAGCTTTCTTT. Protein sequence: CASSDSTTRSEAFF.